The 29 T cell receptor beta chains given below trace back to one sample, sequenced in a study of T cells in women clearing cervical HPV infection. TCRdb keeps only in-frame clones here, not all; method: immunoSEQ multiplex PCR. The sample holds about 39,000 clones. Sequencing was done on a sample of blood buffy coat. The receptors derive from a woman between 18 and 70 years old with a cervical HPV16 infection that either progressed to CIN3+ or cleared (not recorded which).

Of note for this clone: Coverage ceases 3 residues before the CDR3 finishes, and the germline J gene fills in the end. The rearrangement links TRBV19 to TRBJ2-3, with 8 positions matching TRBD1. In germline, CDR1 is LNHDA, CDR2 SQIVND (reference sequence). CDR3 size: 15 residues. CDR3 bases read: TGTGCCAGTAAGCGACAGGGGTTTTTCAATCAGCCG. This gives the protein CASKRQGFFNQP. In full, the CDR3 reads CASKRQGFFNQPQYF.

As concerns this clone: The read halts 3 residues ahead of the CDR3 end, with the missing end drawn from the germline J gene. The chain links TRBV7-6 to TRBJ1-2, with 9 bases lining up with TRBD1. The CDR3 extends over 15 amino acids. Looked up from germline, CDR1 is SGHVS and CDR2 is FNYEAQ. The CDR3 region is CASSLAGQGLDTYTF. The sequenced CDR3 bases are TGTGCCAGCAGCTTAGCGGGACAGGGTCTCGATACC.

As concerns this clone: The read comes to an end 3 residues before the CDR3 does, leaving the germline J gene to fill in the end. The V call is TRBV20-1, the J call TRBJ2-5; D is ambiguous. V was trimmed by 3 bases and J by 3 bases, leaving 20 bases between them. Germline loops: CDR1 DFQATT, CDR2 SNEGSKA (reference sequence). The CDR3 has 16 residues. The CDR3 sequence is CSAREVVQVVKETQYF. The DNA read from the CDR3 is TGCAGTGCTAGGGAAGTGGTTCAGGTAGTGAAAGAGACC.

Points on this clone: The read terminates 3 residues before the CDR3 end, so the remaining end is supplied by the germline J gene. The chain carries TRBV10-3 and TRBJ2-7; D may be TRBD2 (6 bases). Germline V CDR1 and CDR2: ENHRY, SYGVKD. There are 14 residues in the CDR3. The germline V and J ends were trimmed by 6 bases and 0 bases, with 12 bases remaining between them. CDR3 bases read: TGTGCCATCAGATTCGGGGGTAGCTCCTACGAG. Its protein is CAIRFGGSSYE. From start to end, the CDR3 is CAIRFGGSSYEQYF.

As to this clone: The missing CDR3 end, 3 residues past where the read stops, is filled in from the germline J gene. This chain joins TRBV27 and TRBJ1-5; D gene uncertain. The CDR3 has 15 residues. Looked up from germline, CDR1 is MNHEY and CDR2 is SMNVEV (reference sequence). V was trimmed by 3 bases and J by 2 bases, leaving 11 bases between them. The part of the CDR3 DNA that was read is TGTGCCAGCAGTTTCCAGGTGGGCGGCAATCAGCCC. Residues: CASSFQVGGNQP. The entire CDR3 sequence reads CASSFQVGGNQPQHF.

On this clone itself: The read comes to an end 3 residues before the CDR3 does, leaving the germline J gene to fill in the end. V usage is TRBV18 and J usage is TRBJ1-2, with 8 positions matching TRBD1. The CDR3 contains 14 residues. Germline V gives CDR1 KGHSH, CDR2 LQKENI. Incomplete CDR3 DNA: TGTGCCAGCTCACCAGGGACAGGCACAGATACC. It yields the protein CASSPGTGTDT. The entire CDR3 reads CASSPGTGTDTYTF.

Of note for this clone: The observed sequence ends 3 residues before the CDR3 terminus, with the missing tail filled in from the germline J gene. The V gene is TRBV6-2 or TRBV6-3, the J gene TRBJ1-4; the match to TRBD1 covers 7 bases. The CDR3 is 15 residues long. Germline CDR1 reads MNHEY; CDR2 reads SVGEGT. The sequenced CDR3 bases are TGTGCCAGCAGTCTACGACAGGGAAGTCATTCACCA. Translating gives CASSLRQGSHSP. The whole CDR3 sequence is CASSLRQGSHSPLFF.

As concerns this clone: The read ends 3 residues before the CDR3 terminus; that terminus is restored from the germline J gene. The chain links TRBV6-1 to TRBJ1-1; a weak D match, TRBD1 (6 bases). CDR3 size: 16 residues. The V end was cut by 1 base, the J end by 4 bases, with 16 bases between. The V gene's germline CDR1 is MNHNS and CDR2 SASEGT. Partial CDR3 DNA: TGTGCCAGCAGTGAAGGAATTCAGGGGCTTATCACTGAA. This sequence encodes CASSEGIQGLITE. The full CDR3 sequence reads CASSEGIQGLITEAFF.

With regard to this clone: Sequencing ends 3 residues short of the CDR3 end; the germline J gene provides the rest. The chain carries TRBV20-1 and TRBJ2-1, with a tentative D call TRBD1 (6 bases). Trimming left V 3 bases short and J 6 bases short, with 12 bases between. The CDR3 consists of 13 residues. The germline gives CDR1 DFQATT, CDR2 SNEGSKA (reference sequence). CDR3 sequence: CSARVGGPNEQFF. The DNA read from the CDR3 is TGCAGTGCTAGGGTAGGGGGTCCCAATGAG.

CDR3 in amino acids: CASIEGDRGNTEAFF. The sequenced part of the CDR3 DNA is TGTGCCAGTATCGAGGGGGACAGGGGTAACACTGAA. The V call is TRBV19, the J call TRBJ1-1, with 10 nucleotides matching TRBD1. The read is 3 residues too short to cover the CDR3 end, so that end is filled in from the germline J gene. This CDR3 has 15 residues. Unmatched junction bases numbered 7, after V lost 7 bases and J lost 2 bases. Germline V gene sequence: CDR1 LNHDA, CDR2 SQIVND (reference sequence).

As regards this clone: The read terminates 3 residues before the CDR3 end, so the remaining end is supplied by the germline J gene. V usage is TRBV7-6 and J usage is TRBJ2-3; tentative D call: TRBD1 (5 bases). Germline CDR1 is SGHVS and CDR2 is FNYEAQ. The CDR3 spans 13 residues. Partial CDR3 DNA: TGTGCCAGCAGCCCCAGGGCGTTCGAGACG. Translated, it gives CASSPRAFET. The entire CDR3 sequence reads CASSPRAFETQYF. Full variable domain (missing parts from reference TRBV7-6 and TRBJ2-3): GAGVSQSPRYKVTKRGQDVALRCDPISGHVSLYWYRQALGQGPEFLTYFNYEAQQDKSGLPNDRFSAERPEGSISTLTIQRTEQRDSAMYRCASSPRAFETQYFGPGTRLTVL.

As concerns this clone: With the read ending 3 residues before the CDR3 end, the germline J gene is used to fill in that end. The chain joins TRBV10-3 to TRBJ2-7; D might be TRBD1 (6 bases). CDR1 is ENHRY, CDR2 SYGVKD, per germline. Trimming removed 0 bases at V and 5 bases at J, with 14 bases between. The CDR3 runs 15 residues. CDR3 amino acids: CAISESRGTPNEQYF. The sequenced CDR3 bases are TGTGCCATCAGTGAGTCGAGGGGGACCCCAAACGAG.

For this clone: The CDR3 end lies 3 residues beyond the end of the read and is filled in from the germline J gene. This rearrangement joins TRBV2 to TRBJ1-3; D uncertain. CDR3 length: 12 residues. CDR1 and CDR2 from the germline V gene are SNHLY and FYNNEI. V lost 7 bases and J 0 bases, leaving 4 bases between the germline ends. CDR3 amino acids: CASKASGNTIYF. CDR3 DNA (partial): TGTGCCAGCAAGGCCTCTGGAAACACC.

For this clone: The sequenced fragment ends 3 residues before the CDR3 boundary, so the rest is inferred from the germline J gene. The V gene is TRBV29-1, the J gene TRBJ1-1; 7 bases are a match to TRBD1. Germline CDR1 and CDR2: SQVTM and ANQGSEA. The CDR3 runs 13 residues. The chain's CDR3 is CSVVKDVGGEAFF. CDR3 bases read: TGCAGCGTTGTAAAAGATGTAGGGGGCGAA.

Concerning this clone itself: The sequenced fragment ends 3 residues before the CDR3 boundary, so the rest is inferred from the germline J gene. The gene calls are TRBV20-1 and TRBJ1-1, with TRBD1 matching over 10 bases. The germline V gene has CDR1 DFQATT and CDR2 SNEGSKA (reference sequence). This CDR3 comprises 16 residues. V trimming: 5 bases; J trimming: 6 bases; junction bases outside the gene matches: 15. CDR3 amino acids: CSAGGTLSGTGAEAFF. The DNA read from the CDR3 is TGCAGTGCTGGGGGGACTCTTTCCGGGACAGGGGCTGAA.

About this clone: The read falls 3 residues short of the CDR3 end, and the missing part is taken from the germline J gene. The rearrangement links TRBV7-9 to TRBJ2-4; perhaps TRBD1 as D (5 bases). Germline V gene data show CDR1 as SEHNR and CDR2 as FQNEAQ (reference sequence). CDR3 length: 14 residues. This CDR3 is CASSLVAPGYGQYF. The DNA read from the CDR3 is TGTGCCAGCAGCTTAGTAGCCCCAGGGTATGGT.

Points on this clone: The read halts 3 residues ahead of the CDR3 end, with the missing end drawn from the germline J gene. The V call is TRBV5-5, the J call TRBJ2-4; D ambiguous. CDR3 length: 12 amino acids. V was cut by 0 bases and J by 6 bases, with 4 bases left in between. Germline V gives CDR1 SGHKS, CDR2 YYEKEE (reference sequence). The sequenced part of the CDR3 DNA is TGTGCCAGCAGCTTGGAAGGAAACATT. Encoded protein: CASSLEGNI. The complete CDR3 sequence is CASSLEGNIQYF.

Concerning this clone itself: The CDR3 end lies 3 residues beyond the end of the read and is filled in from the germline J gene. The chain couples TRBV19 to TRBJ2-2; D might be TRBD1 (5 bases). Germline CDR1 reads LNHDA; CDR2 reads SQIVND (reference sequence). This CDR3 has 17 residues. Partial CDR3 DNA: TGTGCCAGTAGTATAGATCCCAGCAGGGTAACTAATGAAAAG. Its protein is CASSIDPSRVTNEK. The CDR3 reads in full as CASSIDPSRVTNEKLFF.

On this clone: Coverage ceases 3 residues before the CDR3 finishes, and the germline J gene fills in the end. The V call is TRBV20-1, the J call TRBJ1-4; TRBD1 might be the D (6 bases). The V end lost 6 bases, the J end lost 2 bases, and 7 bases lay between the germline ends. Germline CDR1 reads DFQATT; CDR2 reads SNEGSKA (reference sequence). This CDR3 is 12 amino acids long. The covered CDR3 bases are TGCAGTGCCGGACAGACTAATGAAAAA. It is translated as CSAGQTNEK. The CDR3 reads in full as CSAGQTNEKLFF.

As concerns this clone: The read ends 3 residues before the CDR3 terminus; that terminus is restored from the germline J gene. This chain connects TRBV5-1 to TRBJ1-3; 10 bases are a match to TRBD1. Germline V gives CDR1 SGHRS, CDR2 YFSETQ. The V gene end was trimmed by 0 bases and the J gene end by 2 bases; junction bases not matched to a gene: 2. The CDR3 totals 16 residues. Partial CDR3 DNA: TGCGCCAGCAGCTTGGACGGACAGGGGGCTGGAAACACC. This gives the protein CASSLDGQGAGNT. The CDR3 as a whole reads CASSLDGQGAGNTIYF. The full variable domain, its missing parts supplied by reference TRBV5-1 and TRBJ1-3, is KAGVTQTPRYLIKTRGQQVTLSCSPISGHRSVSWYQQTPGQGLQFLFEYFSETQRNKGNFPGRFSGRQFSNSRSEMNVSTLELGDSALYLCASSLDGQGAGNTIYFGEGSWLTVV.

Remarks on this clone: The read halts 3 residues ahead of the CDR3 end, with the missing end drawn from the germline J gene. The V gene is TRBV20-1, the J gene TRBJ2-3, with D unresolved. The V end was cut by 6 bases, the J end by 5 bases, with 15 bases between. The length of the CDR3 is 13 residues. The germline gives CDR1 DFQATT, CDR2 SNEGSKA (reference sequence). CDR3 bases read: TGCAGTGCCGATTCACGATTAGTAGATACG. Translated: CSADSRLVDT. The entire CDR3 protein reads CSADSRLVDTQYF.

Worth noting for this clone: The sequenced fragment ends 3 residues before the CDR3 boundary, so the rest is inferred from the germline J gene. Other nucleotide sequences from this sample produce the same CDR3. The V gene is TRBV18, the J gene TRBJ1-3; TRBD1 is a possible D gene (6 bases). The germline V and J ends were trimmed by 8 bases and 5 bases, with 16 bases remaining between them. The CDR3 totals 14 residues. The germline V gene has CDR1 KGHSH and CDR2 LQKENI. The sequenced part of the CDR3 DNA is TGTGCCAGCCACCACGGGGGGACAAGAAACACC. This codes for CASHHGGTRNT. The entire CDR3 protein is CASHHGGTRNTIYF. Full variable domain (rest looked up from reference TRBV18 and TRBJ1-3): NAGVMQNPRHLVRRRGQEARLRCSPMKGHSHVYWYRQLPEEGLKFMVYLQKENIIDESGMPKERFSAEFPKEGPSILRIQQVVRGDSAAYFCASHHGGTRNTIYFGEGSWLTVV.

About this clone itself: The read halts 3 residues ahead of the CDR3 end, with the missing end drawn from the germline J gene. The same CDR3 arises from other DNA sequences in this sample as well. The chain has TRBV14 and TRBJ2-4; D not certain. Germline CDR1 is SGHDN and CDR2 is FVKESK. The CDR3 is 12 amino acids. Here the CDR3 reads CASSPQHYGQYF. The CDR3 DNA, read in part, is TGTGCCAGCAGCCCGCAACATTATGGT.

The CDR3 bases that were read are TGTGCCAGCAGCTCGCCGAACACACAGACCGGGACTAGCGGATACAATGAG. As protein: CASSSPNTQTGTSGYNE. The complete CDR3 protein is CASSSPNTQTGTSGYNEQFF. The chain uses TRBV7-1 and TRBJ2-1, with TRBD2 matching over 11 bases. The read ends 3 residues early relative to the CDR3; the germline J gene fills the gap. TRBV7-1 is given ORF status, its function remaining uncertain. This CDR3 is 20 amino acids long. V was pared by 3 bases and J by 4 bases, with 17 bases of the junction left unmatched.

A word on this clone: From the germline J gene comes the end of the CDR3, since the read stops 3 residues before it. This chain connects TRBV2 to TRBJ1-3; the match to TRBD1 covers 8 bases. In germline, CDR1 is SNHLY, CDR2 FYNNEI. The CDR3 loop spans 15 amino acids. J gave up 3 bases and V 2 bases, and 3 bases lay outside the gene matches. CDR3 in amino acids: CASSERTGIGNTIYF. Partial CDR3 DNA: TGTGCCAGCAGTGAACGGACAGGGATTGGAAACACC.

Remarks on this clone: Read coverage stops 3 residues before the CDR3 terminus; the germline J gene supplies the remainder. J is TRBJ1-6 and V is TRBV6-1; the match to TRBD1 covers 10 bases. J was trimmed by 5 bases and V by 2 bases; bases with no gene match: 6. Germline V gene sequence: CDR1 MNHNS, CDR2 SASEGT. This CDR3 comprises 17 residues. Partial CDR3 DNA: TGTGCCAGCAGTGAATGGGGGACAGGGGTAGATAATTCACCC. This sequence encodes CASSEWGTGVDNSP. The CDR3 in its entirety is CASSEWGTGVDNSPLHF.

In the case of this clone: The read stops 3 residues short of the end of the CDR3; the missing end is completed from the germline J gene. This chain joins TRBV30 and TRBJ1-2, with no clear D. Germline loops: CDR1 GTSNPN, CDR2 SVGIG (reference sequence). The CDR3 contains 13 residues. The CDR3 DNA, read in part, is TGTGCCTGGGGTAGCGGGAGAGTCAATGAC. It translates to CAWGSGRVND. The entire CDR3 sequence reads CAWGSGRVNDYTF.

Comment on this clone: The read ends 3 residues shy of where the CDR3 ends; the end is completed using the germline J gene. The genes are TRBV2 and TRBJ1-1; no clear D. The V end was cut by 4 bases, the J end by 0 bases, with 6 bases between. Looked up from germline, CDR1 is SNHLY and CDR2 is FYNNEI. The CDR3 contains 13 residues. This chain's CDR3 is CASSGRMNTEAFF. The sequenced part of the CDR3 DNA is TGTGCCAGCAGTGGGCGGATGAACACTGAA.

On this clone: The CDR3 is cut off 3 residues early in the read; its end comes from the germline J gene. V and J are TRBV7-9 and TRBJ2-5; D unclear. The CDR3 loop spans 13 amino acids. The V gene lost 2 bases and the J gene lost 5 bases, with 9 bases spanning the gap. Germline V gene data show CDR1 as SEHNR and CDR2 as FQNEAQ (reference sequence). The DNA read from the CDR3 is TGTGCCAGCAGCTTACCAGGCCCGGAGACC. Translated: CASSLPGPET. In full, the CDR3 is CASSLPGPETQYF.